This T cell receptor (beta chain) emerged from a study of OX40 agonist ivuxolimab in advanced cancers. As for the study in general: Cohort: roughly 80% men, mean age about 60, aged about 23 to 79.

Profiling relied on immunoSEQ multiplex PCR, and the TCRdb table lists in-frame clones only, not all of them. The sample includes about 76,000 clones, 70% to 90% seen only once; the top ten take roughly 6%. The germline V gene has CDR1 MNHNS and CDR2 SASEGT. V lost 3 bases, J lost 1 base, and 0 bases lay in between. The CDR3 is 12 residues long. The chain links TRBV6-1 to TRBJ2-2; D gene unclear. This clonotype was obtained from an adult with an advanced solid tumor such as melanoma, head and neck, liver or kidney cancer. The sequencing used CD4+ or CD8+ T cells sorted from blood, collected in a trial of the OX40 agonist ivuxolimab. The CDR3 nucleotides are TGTGCCAGCAGTGAGAACACCGGGGAGCTGTTTTTT. Translating it yields CASSENTGELFF.